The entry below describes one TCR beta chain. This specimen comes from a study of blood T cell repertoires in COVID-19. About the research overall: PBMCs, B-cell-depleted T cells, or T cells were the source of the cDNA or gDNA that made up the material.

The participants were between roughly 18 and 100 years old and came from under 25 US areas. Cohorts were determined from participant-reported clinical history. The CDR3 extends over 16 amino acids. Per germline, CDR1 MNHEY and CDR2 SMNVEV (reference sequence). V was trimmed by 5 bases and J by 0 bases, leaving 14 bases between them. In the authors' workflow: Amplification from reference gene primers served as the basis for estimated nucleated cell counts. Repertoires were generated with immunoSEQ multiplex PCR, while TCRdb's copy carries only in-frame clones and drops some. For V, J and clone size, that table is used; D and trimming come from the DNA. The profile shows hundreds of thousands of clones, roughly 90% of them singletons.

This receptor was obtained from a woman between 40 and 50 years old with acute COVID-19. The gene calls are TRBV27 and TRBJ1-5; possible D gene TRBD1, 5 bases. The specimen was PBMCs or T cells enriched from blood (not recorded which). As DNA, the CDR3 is TGTGCCAGCAGTACCCGTGGAGGGGATAGCAATCAGCCCCAGCATTTT. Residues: CASSTRGGDSNQPQHF.